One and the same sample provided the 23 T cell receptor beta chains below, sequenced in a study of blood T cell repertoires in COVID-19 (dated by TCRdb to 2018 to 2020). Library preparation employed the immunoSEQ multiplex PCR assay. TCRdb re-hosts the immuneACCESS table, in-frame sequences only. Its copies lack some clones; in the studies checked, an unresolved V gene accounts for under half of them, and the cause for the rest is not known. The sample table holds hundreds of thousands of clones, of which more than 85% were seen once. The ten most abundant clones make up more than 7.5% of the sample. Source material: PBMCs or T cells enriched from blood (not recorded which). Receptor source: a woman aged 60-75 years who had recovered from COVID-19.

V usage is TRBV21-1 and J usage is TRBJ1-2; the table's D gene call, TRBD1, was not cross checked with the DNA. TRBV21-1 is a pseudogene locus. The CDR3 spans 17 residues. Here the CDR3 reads CASSKYGRGPPNYGYTF. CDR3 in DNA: TGTGCCAGCAGCAAATACGGCAGGGGGCCTCCAAACTATGGCTACACCTTC.

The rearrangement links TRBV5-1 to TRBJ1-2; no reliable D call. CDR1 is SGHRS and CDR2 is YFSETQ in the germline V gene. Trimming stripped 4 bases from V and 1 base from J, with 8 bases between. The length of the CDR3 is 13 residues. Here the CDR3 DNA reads TGCGCCAGCAGCACGGACTATAACTATGGCTACACCTTC. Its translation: CASSTDYNYGYTF.

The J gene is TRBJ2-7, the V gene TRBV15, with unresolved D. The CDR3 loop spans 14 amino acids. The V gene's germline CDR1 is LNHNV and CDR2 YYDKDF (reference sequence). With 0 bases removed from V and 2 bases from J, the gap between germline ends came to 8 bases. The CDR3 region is CATSRDRTAYEQYF. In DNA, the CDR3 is TGTGCCACCAGCAGAGATCGAACAGCCTACGAGCAGTACTTC.

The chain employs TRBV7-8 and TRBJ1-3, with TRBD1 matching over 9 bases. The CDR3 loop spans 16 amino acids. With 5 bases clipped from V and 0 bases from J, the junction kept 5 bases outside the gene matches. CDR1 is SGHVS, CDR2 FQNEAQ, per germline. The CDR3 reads CASSRLTGGSGNTIYF. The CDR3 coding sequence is TGTGCCAGCAGCCGCCTGACAGGGGGCTCTGGAAACACCATATATTTT.

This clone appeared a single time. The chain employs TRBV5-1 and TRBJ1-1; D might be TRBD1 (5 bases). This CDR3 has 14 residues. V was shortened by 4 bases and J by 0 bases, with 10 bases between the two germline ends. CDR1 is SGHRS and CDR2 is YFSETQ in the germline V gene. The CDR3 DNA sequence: TGCGCCAGCAGCGCCCGGACATTGAACACTGAAGCTTTCTTT. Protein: CASSARTLNTEAFF.

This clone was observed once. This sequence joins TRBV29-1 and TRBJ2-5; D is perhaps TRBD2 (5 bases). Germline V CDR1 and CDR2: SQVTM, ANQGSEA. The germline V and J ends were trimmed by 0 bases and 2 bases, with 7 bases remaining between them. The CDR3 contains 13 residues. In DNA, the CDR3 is TGCAGCGTTGAAGACGGACTTCAAGAGACCCAGTACTTC. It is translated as CSVEDGLQETQYF.

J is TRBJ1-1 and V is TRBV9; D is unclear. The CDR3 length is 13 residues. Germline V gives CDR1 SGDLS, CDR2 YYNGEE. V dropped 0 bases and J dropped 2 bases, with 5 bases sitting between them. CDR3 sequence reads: CASSVGINTEAFF. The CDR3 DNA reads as TGTGCCAGCAGCGTAGGTATCAACACTGAAGCTTTCTTT.

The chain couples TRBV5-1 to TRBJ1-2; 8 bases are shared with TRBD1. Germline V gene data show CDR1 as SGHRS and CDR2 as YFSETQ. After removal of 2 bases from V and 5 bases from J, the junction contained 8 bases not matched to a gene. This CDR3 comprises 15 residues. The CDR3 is CASSFLGQAAYGYTF. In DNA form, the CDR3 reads TGCGCCAGCAGCTTTCTGGGACAGGCAGCTTATGGCTACACCTTC.

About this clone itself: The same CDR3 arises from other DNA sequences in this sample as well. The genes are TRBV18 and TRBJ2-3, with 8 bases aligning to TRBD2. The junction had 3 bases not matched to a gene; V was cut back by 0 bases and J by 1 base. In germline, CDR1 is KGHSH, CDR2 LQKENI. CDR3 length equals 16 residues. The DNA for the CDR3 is TGTGCCAGCTCACCACCCGGACTAGCAGGCACAGATACGCAGTATTTT. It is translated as CASSPPGLAGTDTQYF.

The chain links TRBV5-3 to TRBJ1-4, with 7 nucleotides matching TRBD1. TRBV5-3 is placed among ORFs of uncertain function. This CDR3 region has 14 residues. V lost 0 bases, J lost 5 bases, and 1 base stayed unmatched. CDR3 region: CARSLEGGNEKLFF. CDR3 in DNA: TGTGCCAGAAGCTTGGAAGGGGGCAATGAAAAACTGTTTTTT.

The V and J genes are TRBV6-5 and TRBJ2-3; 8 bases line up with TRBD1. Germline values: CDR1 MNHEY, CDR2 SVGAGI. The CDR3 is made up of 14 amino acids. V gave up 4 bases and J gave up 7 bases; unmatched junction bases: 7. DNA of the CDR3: TGTGCCAGCAGTTCCCTGGACAGGGCACATACGCAGTATTTT. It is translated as CASSSLDRAHTQYF.

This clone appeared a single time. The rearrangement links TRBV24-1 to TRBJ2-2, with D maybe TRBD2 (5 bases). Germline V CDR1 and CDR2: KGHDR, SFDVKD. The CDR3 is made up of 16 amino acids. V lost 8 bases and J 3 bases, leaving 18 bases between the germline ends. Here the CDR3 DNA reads TGTGCCACCAAGGACTCCCGAGCATCTTACACCGGGGAGCTGTTTTTT. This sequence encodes CATKDSRASYTGELFF.

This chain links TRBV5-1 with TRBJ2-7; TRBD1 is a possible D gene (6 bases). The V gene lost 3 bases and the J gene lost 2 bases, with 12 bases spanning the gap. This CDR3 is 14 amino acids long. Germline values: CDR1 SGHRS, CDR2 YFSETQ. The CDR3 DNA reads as TGCGCCAGCAGCTGGAACAGGGCGGCCTACGAGCAGTACTTC. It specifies CASSWNRAAYEQYF. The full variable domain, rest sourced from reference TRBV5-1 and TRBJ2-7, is KAGVTQTPRYLIKTRGQQVTLSCSPISGHRSVSWYQQTPGQGLQFLFEYFSETQRNKGNFPGRFSGRQFSNSRSEMNVSTLELGDSALYLCASSWNRAAYEQYFGPGTRLTVT.

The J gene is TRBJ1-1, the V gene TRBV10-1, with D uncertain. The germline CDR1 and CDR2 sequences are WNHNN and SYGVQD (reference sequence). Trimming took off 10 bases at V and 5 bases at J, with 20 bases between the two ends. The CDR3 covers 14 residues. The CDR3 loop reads CATSSGTAGTEAFF. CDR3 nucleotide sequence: TGCGCCACCTCGTCGGGCACGGCGGGAACTGAAGCTTTCTTT.

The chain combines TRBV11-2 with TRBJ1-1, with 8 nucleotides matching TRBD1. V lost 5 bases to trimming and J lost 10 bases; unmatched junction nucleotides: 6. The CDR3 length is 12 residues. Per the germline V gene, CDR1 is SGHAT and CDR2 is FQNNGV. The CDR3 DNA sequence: TGTGCCAGCAGCACAGGGGGGGGTGCAGCTTTCTTT. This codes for CASSTGGGAAFF.

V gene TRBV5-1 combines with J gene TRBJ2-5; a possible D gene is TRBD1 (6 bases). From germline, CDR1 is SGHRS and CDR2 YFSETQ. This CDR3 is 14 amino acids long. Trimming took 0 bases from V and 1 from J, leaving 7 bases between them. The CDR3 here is CASSLVGGQETQYF. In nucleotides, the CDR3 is TGCGCCAGCAGCTTGGTAGGGGGCCAAGAGACCCAGTACTTC.

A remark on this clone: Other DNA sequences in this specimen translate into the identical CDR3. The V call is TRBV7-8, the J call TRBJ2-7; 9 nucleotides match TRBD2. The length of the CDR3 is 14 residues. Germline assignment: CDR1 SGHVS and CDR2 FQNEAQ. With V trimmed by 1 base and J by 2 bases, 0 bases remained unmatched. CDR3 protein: CASSLVAGAYEQYF. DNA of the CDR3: TGTGCCAGCAGCTTAGTAGCGGGGGCCTACGAGCAGTACTTC.

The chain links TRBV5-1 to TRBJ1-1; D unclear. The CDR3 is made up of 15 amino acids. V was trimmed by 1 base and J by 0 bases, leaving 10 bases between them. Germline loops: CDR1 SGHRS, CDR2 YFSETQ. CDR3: CASSLSAGMNTEAFF. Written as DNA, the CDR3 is TGCGCCAGCAGCTTGTCGGCGGGGATGAACACTGAAGCTTTCTTT.

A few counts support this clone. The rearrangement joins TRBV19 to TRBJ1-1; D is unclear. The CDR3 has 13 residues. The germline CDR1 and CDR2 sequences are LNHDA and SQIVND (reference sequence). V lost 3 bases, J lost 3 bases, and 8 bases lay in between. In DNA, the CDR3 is TGTGCCAGTAGTATTTCAGGATACACTGAAGCTTTCTTT. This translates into CASSISGYTEAFF.

The DNA for the CDR3 is TGTGCTAGTGGCCCGACAGGGGGCCCGGCCGGGGAGCTGTTTTTT. Translating gives CASGPTGGPAGELFF. The rearrangement uses TRBV12-5 and TRBJ2-2; 10 bases are shared with TRBD1. The germline gives CDR1 LGHNT, CDR2 FRNRAP. V lost 6 bases and J lost 6; bases outside the gene matches: 7. This CDR3 is 15 amino acids long.

CDR3 sequence (DNA): TGTGCCATCAGTGACCTCACCGGGACAGAGAACTATGGCTACACCTTC. This sequence encodes CAISDLTGTENYGYTF. The J gene is TRBJ1-2, the V gene TRBV10-3; 7 bases are shared with TRBD1. Germline V gene data show CDR1 as ENHRY and CDR2 as SYGVKD. This CDR3 spans 16 amino acids. V lost 3 bases to trimming and J lost 2 bases; unmatched junction nucleotides: 9.

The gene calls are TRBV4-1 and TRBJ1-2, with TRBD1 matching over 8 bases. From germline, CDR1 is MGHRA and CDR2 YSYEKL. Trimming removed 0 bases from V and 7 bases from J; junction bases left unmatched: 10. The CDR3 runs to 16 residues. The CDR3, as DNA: TGCGCCAGCAGCCAAGAGGAAACAGGGGGTTTCGGTGGCTACACCTTC. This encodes CASSQEETGGFGGYTF.

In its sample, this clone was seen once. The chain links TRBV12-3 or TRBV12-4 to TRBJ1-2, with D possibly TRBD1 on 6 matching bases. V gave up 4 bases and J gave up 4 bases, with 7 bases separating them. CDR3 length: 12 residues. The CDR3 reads CASSSRGYGYTF. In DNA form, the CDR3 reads TGTGCCAGCAGTTCCAGGGGCTATGGCTACACCTTC.